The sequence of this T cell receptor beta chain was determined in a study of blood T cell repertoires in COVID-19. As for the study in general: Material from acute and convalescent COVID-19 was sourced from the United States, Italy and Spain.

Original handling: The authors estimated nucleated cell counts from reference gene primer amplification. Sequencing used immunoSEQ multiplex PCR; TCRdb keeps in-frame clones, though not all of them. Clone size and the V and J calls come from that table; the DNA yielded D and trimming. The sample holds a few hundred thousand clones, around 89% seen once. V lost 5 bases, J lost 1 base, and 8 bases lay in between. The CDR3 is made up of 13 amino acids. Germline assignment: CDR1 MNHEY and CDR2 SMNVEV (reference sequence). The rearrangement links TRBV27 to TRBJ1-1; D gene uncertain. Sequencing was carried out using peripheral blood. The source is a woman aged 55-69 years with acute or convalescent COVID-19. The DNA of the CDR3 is TGTGCCAGCAGTCAACGGGAGAACACTGAAGCTTTCTTT. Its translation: CASSQRENTEAFF.